This TCR beta chain is drawn from a study of control samples from healthy donors and cancer patients. TCRdb's copy holds only in-frame clones and misses some; the assay was immunoSEQ multiplex PCR. The table has 65,000 to 90,000 clones, around 86% seen once. CDR3 size: 14 residues. Trimming stripped 3 bases from V and 3 bases from J, with 10 bases between. The germline CDR1 and CDR2 sequences are MNHEY and SMNVEV (reference sequence). The clonotype was recovered from a woman aged 50 to 60 with colorectal cancer. The chain has TRBV27 and TRBJ2-3; D uncertain. Sequencing was performed on PBMCs. The CDR3 region is CASSLNGFTDTQYF. The CDR3 DNA follows: TGTGCCAGCAGTTTGAACGGATTTACAGATACGCAGTATTTT.